These 8 T cell receptor beta chains came from one sample sequenced in a study of OX40 agonist ivuxolimab in advanced cancers. Libraries were made using the immunoSEQ multiplex PCR assay. TCRdb holds this immuneACCESS table with in-frame rearrangements only. Some clones are missing; in checked studies, unresolved V genes explain under half, and the rest has no known cause. The sample has tens of thousands of clones on record, 80% to 90% of them singletons. The ten largest clones represent less than 55% of the sample. Specimen: CD4+ or CD8+ T cells sorted from blood, collected in a trial of the OX40 agonist ivuxolimab. The origin of the receptors is an adult with an advanced solid tumor such as melanoma, head and neck, liver or kidney cancer.

This sequence joins TRBV11-2 and TRBJ2-7, with D possibly matching TRBD1 (6 bases). Trimming took 1 base from V and 6 from J, leaving 10 bases between them. This CDR3 has 13 amino acids. Looked up from germline, CDR1 is SGHAT and CDR2 is FQNNGV. CDR3: CASSLVLGGEQYF. DNA for the CDR3: TGTGCCAGCAGCTTAGTTTTAGGGGGCGAGCAGTACTTC.

The chain carries TRBV9 and TRBJ2-1, with TRBD1 as a possible D gene (5 bases). The germline V gene has CDR1 SGDLS and CDR2 YYNGEE. This CDR3 spans 12 amino acids. Trimming cost V 2 bases and J 7 bases, with 7 bases left between them. This CDR3 is CASSVQGNEQFF. DNA of the CDR3: TGTGCCAGCAGCGTGCAGGGAAATGAGCAGTTCTTC.

The sample holds one count of this clone. The chain carries TRBV7-9 and TRBJ2-6; D gene ambiguous. This CDR3 has 14 amino acids. The germline V and J ends were trimmed by 7 bases and 8 bases, with 15 bases remaining between them. Germline V lookup: CDR1 SEHNR, CDR2 FQNEAQ (reference sequence). The CDR3 sequence: CASNSIGPPNVLTF. CDR3 DNA sequence: TGTGCCAGCAACTCCATCGGACCCCCCAACGTCCTGACTTTC.

The J gene is TRBJ2-7, the V gene TRBV6-5; the D is unclear. Deletions cut 7 bases from V and 3 bases from J, with 7 bases between. CDR1 and CDR2 from the germline V gene are MNHEY and SVGAGI. CDR3 size: 11 residues. The CDR3 loop is CASNSFYEQYF. CDR3 coding DNA: TGTGCCAGCAACAGTTTCTACGAGCAGTACTTC.

The rearrangement uses TRBV18 and TRBJ2-5, with no clear D. The V end lost 2 bases, the J end lost 10 bases, and 14 bases lay between the germline ends. The CDR3 is 13 amino acids. CDR1 is KGHSH and CDR2 is LQKENI in the germline V gene. The CDR3 spells CASSPIRDLYQYF. The DNA for the CDR3 is TGTGCCAGCTCACCAATAAGGGATCTCTACCAGTACTTC.

This chain connects TRBV4-3 to TRBJ2-1; D may be TRBD2 (6 bases). Germline values: CDR1 LGHNA, CDR2 YSLEER. The length of the CDR3 is 15 residues. V shed 0 bases and J shed 4 bases, with 10 bases lying between them. This CDR3 is CASSQEAGLYNEQFF. In nucleotides, the CDR3 is TGCGCCAGCAGCCAAGAGGCGGGACTTTACAATGAGCAGTTCTTC.

The chain combines TRBV28 with TRBJ2-7; no clear D gene. Deletions cut 5 bases from V and 4 bases from J, with 9 bases between. This CDR3 has 12 residues. The germline V gene encodes CDR1 MDHEN and CDR2 SYDVKM. Written as DNA, the CDR3 is TGTGCCAGCAGTACCTCGGGTTACGAGCAGTACTTC. Protein product: CASSTSGYEQYF.

This chain joins TRBV30 and TRBJ2-7; unclear D gene. Germline V CDR1 and CDR2: GTSNPN, SVGIG (reference sequence). The CDR3 spans 14 residues. V was pared by 0 bases and J by 3 bases, with 12 bases between. CDR3 coding DNA: TGTGCCTGGAGTGTTAGTCAAAGGAGCTACGAGCAGTACTTC. It encodes CAWSVSQRSYEQYF.